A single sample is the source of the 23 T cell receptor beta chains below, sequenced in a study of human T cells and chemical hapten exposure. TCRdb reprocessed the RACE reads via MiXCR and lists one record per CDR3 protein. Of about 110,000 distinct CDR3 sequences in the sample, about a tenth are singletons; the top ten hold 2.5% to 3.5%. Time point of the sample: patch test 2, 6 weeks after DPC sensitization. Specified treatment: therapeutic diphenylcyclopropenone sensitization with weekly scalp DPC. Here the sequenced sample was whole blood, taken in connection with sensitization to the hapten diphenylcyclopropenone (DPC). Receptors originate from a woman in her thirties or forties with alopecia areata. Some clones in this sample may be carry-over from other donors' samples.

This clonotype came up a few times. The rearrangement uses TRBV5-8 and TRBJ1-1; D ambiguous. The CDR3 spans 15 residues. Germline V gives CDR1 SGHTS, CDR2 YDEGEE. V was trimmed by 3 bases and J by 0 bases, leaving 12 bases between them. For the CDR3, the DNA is TGTGCCAGCAGCTCCGACACTTCCATGAACACTGAAGCTTTCTTT. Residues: CASSSDTSMNTEAFF.

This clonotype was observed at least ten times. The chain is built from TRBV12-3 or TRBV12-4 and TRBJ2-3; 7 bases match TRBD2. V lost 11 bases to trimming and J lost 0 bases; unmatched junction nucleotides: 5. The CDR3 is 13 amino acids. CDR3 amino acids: CAGQRDSTDTQYF. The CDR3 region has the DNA TGTGCCGGCCAGCGGGACAGCACAGATACGCAGTATTTT.

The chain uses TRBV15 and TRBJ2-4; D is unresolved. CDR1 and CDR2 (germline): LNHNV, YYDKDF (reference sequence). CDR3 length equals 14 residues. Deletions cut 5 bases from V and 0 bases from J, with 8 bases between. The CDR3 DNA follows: TGTGCCACCAGCGGTGGGCCAGCCAAAAACATTCAGTACTTC. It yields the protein CATSGGPAKNIQYF.

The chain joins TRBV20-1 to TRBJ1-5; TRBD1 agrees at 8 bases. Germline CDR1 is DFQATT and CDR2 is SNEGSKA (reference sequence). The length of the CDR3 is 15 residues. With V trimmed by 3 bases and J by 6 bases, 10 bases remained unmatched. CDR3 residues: CSASKITGGSQPQHF. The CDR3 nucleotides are TGCAGTGCTAGTAAGATTACAGGGGGTTCTCAGCCCCAGCATTTT.

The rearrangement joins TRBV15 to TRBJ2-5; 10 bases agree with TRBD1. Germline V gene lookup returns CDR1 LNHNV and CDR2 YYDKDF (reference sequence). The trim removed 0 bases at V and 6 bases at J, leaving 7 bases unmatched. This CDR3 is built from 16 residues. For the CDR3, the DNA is TGTGCCACCAGCAGAGATTCGGGGGACAGGGGAAAGACCCAGTACTTC. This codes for CATSRDSGDRGKTQYF. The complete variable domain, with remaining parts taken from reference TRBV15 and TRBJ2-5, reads DAMVIQNPRYQVTQFGKPVTLSCSQTLNHNVMYWYQQKSSQAPKLLFHYYDKDFNNEADTPDNFQSRRPNTSFCFLDIRSPGLGDTAMYLCATSRDSGDRGKTQYFGPGTRLLVL.

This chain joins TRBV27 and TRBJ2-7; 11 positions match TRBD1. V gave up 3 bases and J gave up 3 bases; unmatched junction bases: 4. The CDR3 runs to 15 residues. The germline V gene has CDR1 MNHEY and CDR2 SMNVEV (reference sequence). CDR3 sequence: CASSFGQGANYEQYF. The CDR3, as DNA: TGTGCCAGCAGTTTCGGACAGGGGGCAAACTACGAGCAGTACTTC.

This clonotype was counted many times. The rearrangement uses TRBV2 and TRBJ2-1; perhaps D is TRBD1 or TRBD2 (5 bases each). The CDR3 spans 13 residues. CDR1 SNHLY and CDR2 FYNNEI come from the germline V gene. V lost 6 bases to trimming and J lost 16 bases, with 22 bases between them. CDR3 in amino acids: CASSPPYRDPPFF. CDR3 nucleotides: TGTGCCAGCAGCCCCCCATACCGGGACCCGCCATTCTTC.

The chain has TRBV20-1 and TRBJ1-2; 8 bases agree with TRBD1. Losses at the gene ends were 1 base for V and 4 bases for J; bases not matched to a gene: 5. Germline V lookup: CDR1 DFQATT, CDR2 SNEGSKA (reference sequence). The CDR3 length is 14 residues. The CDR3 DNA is TGCAGTGCTAGAGTGGGGACAGGTCTCTATGGCTACACCTTC. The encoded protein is CSARVGTGLYGYTF.

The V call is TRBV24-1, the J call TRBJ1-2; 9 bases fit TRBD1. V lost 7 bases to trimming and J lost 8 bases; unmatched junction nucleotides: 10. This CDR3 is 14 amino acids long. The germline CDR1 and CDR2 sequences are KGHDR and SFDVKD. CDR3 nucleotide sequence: TGTGCCACCAGCGGGGGACAGGGTGCGAACGGCTACACCTTC. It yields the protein CATSGGQGANGYTF.

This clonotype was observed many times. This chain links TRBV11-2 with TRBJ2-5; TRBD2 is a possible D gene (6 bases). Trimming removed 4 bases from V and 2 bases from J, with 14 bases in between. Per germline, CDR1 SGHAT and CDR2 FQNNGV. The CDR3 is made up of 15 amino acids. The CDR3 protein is CASSSHTGRQETQYF. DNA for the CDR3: TGTGCCAGCAGCTCCCACACGGGGAGGCAAGAGACCCAGTACTTC.

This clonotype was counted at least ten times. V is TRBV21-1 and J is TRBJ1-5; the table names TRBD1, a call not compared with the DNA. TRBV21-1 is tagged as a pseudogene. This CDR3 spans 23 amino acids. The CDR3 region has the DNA TGTGCCAGCAGCAAATCGGTCCGAAAGACAGGGCCCCAATATAATAATAGCAATCAGCCCCAGCATTTT. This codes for CASSKSVRKTGPQYNNSNQPQHF.

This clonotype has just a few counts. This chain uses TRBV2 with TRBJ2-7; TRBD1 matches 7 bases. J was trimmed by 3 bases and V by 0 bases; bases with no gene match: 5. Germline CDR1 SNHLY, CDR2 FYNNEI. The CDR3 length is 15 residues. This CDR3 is CASSEAPGTVYEQYF. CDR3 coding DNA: TGTGCCAGCAGTGAAGCGCCTGGGACAGTCTACGAGCAGTACTTC.

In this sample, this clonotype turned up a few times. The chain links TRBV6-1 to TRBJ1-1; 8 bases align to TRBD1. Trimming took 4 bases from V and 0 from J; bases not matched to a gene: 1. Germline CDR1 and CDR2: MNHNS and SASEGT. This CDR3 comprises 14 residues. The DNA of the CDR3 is TGTGCCAGCAGTGCACAGGGGGTGAACACTGAAGCTTTCTTT. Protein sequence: CASSAQGVNTEAFF.

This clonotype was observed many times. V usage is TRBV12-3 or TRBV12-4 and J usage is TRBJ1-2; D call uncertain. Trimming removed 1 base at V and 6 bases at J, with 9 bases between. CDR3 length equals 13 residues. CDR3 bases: TGTGCCAGCAGTTTAGGAAATAAGAATGGCTACACCTTC. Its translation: CASSLGNKNGYTF.

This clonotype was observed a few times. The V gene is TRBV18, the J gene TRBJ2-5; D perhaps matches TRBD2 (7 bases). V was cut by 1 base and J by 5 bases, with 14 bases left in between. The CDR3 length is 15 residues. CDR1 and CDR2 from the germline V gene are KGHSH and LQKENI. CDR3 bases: TGTGCCAGCTCACCACGAGAACAGGGAGGGGAGACCCAGTACTTC. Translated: CASSPREQGGETQYF.

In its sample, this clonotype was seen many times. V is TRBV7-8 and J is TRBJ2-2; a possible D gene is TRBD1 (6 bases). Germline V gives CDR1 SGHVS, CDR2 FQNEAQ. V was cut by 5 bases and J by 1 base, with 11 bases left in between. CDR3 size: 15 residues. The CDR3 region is CASSGPGQNTGELFF. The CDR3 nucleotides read TGTGCCAGCAGCGGGCCGGGACAGAACACCGGGGAGCTGTTTTTT.

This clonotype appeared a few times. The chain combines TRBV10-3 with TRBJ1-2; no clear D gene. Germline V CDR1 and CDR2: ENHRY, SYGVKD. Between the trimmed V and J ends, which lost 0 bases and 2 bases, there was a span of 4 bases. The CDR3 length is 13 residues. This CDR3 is CAISESSNYGYTF. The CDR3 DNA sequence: TGTGCCATCAGTGAGTCGTCCAACTATGGCTACACCTTC.

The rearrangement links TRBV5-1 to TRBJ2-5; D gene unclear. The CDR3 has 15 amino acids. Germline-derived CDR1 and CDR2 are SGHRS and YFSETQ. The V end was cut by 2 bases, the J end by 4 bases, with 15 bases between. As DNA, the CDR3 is TGCGCCAGCAGCTTTATAGACAAAATGGGAGAGACCCAGTACTTC. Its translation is CASSFIDKMGETQYF.

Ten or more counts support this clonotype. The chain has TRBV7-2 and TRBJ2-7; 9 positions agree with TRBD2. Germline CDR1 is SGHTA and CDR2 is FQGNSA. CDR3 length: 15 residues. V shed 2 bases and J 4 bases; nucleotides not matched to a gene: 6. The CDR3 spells CASSLLLAGYYEQYF. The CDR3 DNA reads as TGTGCCAGCAGCTTACTGCTAGCGGGGTATTACGAGCAGTACTTC.

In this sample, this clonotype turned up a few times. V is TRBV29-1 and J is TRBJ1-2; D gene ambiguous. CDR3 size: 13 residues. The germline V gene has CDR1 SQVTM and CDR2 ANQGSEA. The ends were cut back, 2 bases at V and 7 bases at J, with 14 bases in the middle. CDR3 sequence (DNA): TGCAGCGTTGAATTGGCGGGGTTCGGTGGCTACACCTTC. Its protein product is CSVELAGFGGYTF.

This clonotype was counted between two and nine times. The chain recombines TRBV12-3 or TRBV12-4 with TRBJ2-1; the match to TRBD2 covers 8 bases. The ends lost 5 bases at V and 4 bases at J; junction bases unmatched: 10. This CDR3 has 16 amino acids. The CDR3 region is CASSPFRGGRYNEQFF. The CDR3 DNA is TGTGCCAGCAGTCCTTTCCGGGGGGGCCGTTACAATGAGCAGTTCTTC.

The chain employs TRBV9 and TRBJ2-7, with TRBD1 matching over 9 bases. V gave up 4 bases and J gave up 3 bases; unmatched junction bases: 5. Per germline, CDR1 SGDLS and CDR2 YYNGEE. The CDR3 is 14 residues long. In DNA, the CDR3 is TGTGCCAGCAGCCCCGGACAGGGGCACTACGAGCAGTACTTC. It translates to CASSPGQGHYEQYF.

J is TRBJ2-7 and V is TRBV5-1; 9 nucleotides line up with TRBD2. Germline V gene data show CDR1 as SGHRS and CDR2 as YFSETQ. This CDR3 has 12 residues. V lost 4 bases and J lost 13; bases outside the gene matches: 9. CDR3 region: CASSNLAGAIYF. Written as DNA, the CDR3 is TGCGCCAGCAGCAATTTAGCGGGGGCCATCTACTTC.